The sequence of this T cell receptor (beta chain) was determined in a study of blood T cell repertoires in COVID-19 (dated by TCRdb to about 2020). In the study overall: The collaborator samples originated in the United States, Italy and Spain and spanned the acute and convalescent phases of COVID-19. The samples were drawn from the first 160 participants of the ongoing ImmuneRACE study and from 1,254 subjects provided by 6 global collaborators. Subjects who had been exposed to COVID-19, were actively infected with it, or had recovered from it provided the deeply sampled blood TCRbeta repertoires that made up the dataset. The material from the prospective study consisted of cDNA or gDNA derived from T cells, B-cell-depleted T cells, or PBMCs. The repertoires were made available in a free public database intended to serve as a resource for research on the immune response to SARS-CoV-2. A de-identified subject ID, COVID-19 status, age in years and sex were almost always included in the sample metadata. Where available, HLA class I and class II types were taken from metadata supplied by the sample provider and were not determined by assay-based typing. Study-level results and caveats: Clinical and demographic metadata were provided uncurated, with the amount varying by source and participant.

The immunoSEQ Assay, a bias-controlled multiplex PCR, was used to amplify TCRbeta CDR3 regions from genomic DNA. Regarding the original processing steps: Within the assay, amplification of reference gene primers was used to estimate how many nucleated cells each sample contained. To quantify the absolute abundance of each unique TCRbeta CDR3 rearrangement, sequence reads were collapsed and filtered. For each sample, productive Simpson clonality was calculated as the square root of Simpson's diversity index over productive rearrangements. TCRdb holds this immuneACCESS table with in-frame rearrangements only. Some clones are missing; in checked studies, unresolved V genes explain under half, and the rest has no known cause. The V and J calls and clone size are taken from that table; D and trimming were inferred from the DNA. The sample has 250,000 to 350,000 clones on record, about nine tenths of them singletons. In total, the top ten clones hold about 3% of the sample.

Collaborating institutions collected whole blood in K2EDTA tubes following their own protocols. For TCRbeta analysis, collaborator samples were shipped as frozen whole blood, as isolated PBMCs, or as DNA extracted from either sample type. The CDR3 measures 13 amino acids from cysteine to phenylalanine. Of the read, only the CDR3 DNA is kept; its 39 bases are in frame from base 1. The germline V gene encodes CDR1 MNHEY and CDR2 SMNVEV (reference sequence). V is trimmed back by 6 bases and J by 3 bases, and the junction contains 3 bases that no gene match accounts for. In the case of this clone: It lacks a known antigen. No quality values exist for individual bases; no much larger clone is one base distant.

The specimen sequenced was peripheral blood. This receptor was obtained from a woman between 25 and 40 years old with active or convalescent COVID-19. The receptor chain draws on TRBV27 and TRBJ2-5; 8 bases in between match TRBD1. The CDR3 reads CASRDREKETQYF. The nucleotide sequence reads as follows: TGTGCCAGCAGGGACAGGGAAAAAGAGACCCAGTACTTC.